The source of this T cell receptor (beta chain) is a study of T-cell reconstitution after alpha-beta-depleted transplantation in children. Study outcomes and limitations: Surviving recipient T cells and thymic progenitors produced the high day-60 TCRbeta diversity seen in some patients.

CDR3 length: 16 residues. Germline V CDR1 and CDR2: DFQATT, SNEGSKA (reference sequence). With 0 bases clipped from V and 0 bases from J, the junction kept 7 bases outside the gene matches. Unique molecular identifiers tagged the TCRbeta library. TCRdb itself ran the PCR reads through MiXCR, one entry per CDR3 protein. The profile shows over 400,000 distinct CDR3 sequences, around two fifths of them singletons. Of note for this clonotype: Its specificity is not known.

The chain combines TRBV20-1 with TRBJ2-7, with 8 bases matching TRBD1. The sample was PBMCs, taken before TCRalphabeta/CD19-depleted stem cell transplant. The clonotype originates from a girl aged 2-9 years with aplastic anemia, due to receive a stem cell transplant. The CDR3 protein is CSARDWPGQVSYEQYF. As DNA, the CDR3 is TGCAGTGCTAGAGATTGGCCGGGACAGGTCTCCTACGAGCAGTACTTC.